This TCR beta chain is from a study of cytomegalovirus exposure and HLA in healthy donors. Study-level findings and limits: Upon later analysis, HLA-associated TCR beta chains proved more clonally expanded than other, equally common chains.

PCR used 60 Vbeta primers and 13 Jbeta primers. Here immunoSEQ multiplex PCR was the method, and the copy in TCRdb shows in-frame clones only, minus some. This sample contains about 200,000 clones. Worth noting for this clone: The target antigen is unknown.

Input material: PBMCs. This TCR was sampled from a girl between 2 and 10 years old in good health and CMV-seropositive.

In DNA form, the CDR3 reads TGTGCCAGCAGCCCACAGGTGGGCCTGGGTCCCTACGAGCAGTACTTC. As protein: CASSPQVGLGPYEQYF. The rearrangement links TRBV14 to TRBJ2-7; D might be TRBD1 (5 bases). The ends were cut back, 4 bases at V and 2 bases at J, with 18 bases in the middle. The CDR3 has 16 residues. CDR1 and CDR2 from the germline V gene are SGHDN and FVKESK.